This is a list of T cell receptor beta chains from one sample in a study of blood T cell repertoires in COVID-19. Profiling relied on immunoSEQ multiplex PCR, and the TCRdb table lists in-frame clones only, not all of them. This sample yields around 340,000 clones, of which around 80% are seen a single time; about 3% belongs to the top ten. Sequenced: peripheral blood. These receptors were taken from a man aged 30-40 years with active or convalescent COVID-19. Both conserved end residues are part of each CDR3. D genes are given only for firm matches. Some rows have no size entry. The others give once, few or many, or a class for an expanded clone.

j_call d_call v_call clone_size cdr3_nt cdr3_aa
TRBJ2-5 TRBD1 TRBV25-1 . TGTGCCAGCAGTGAATGGAAGGGGGCTGAAGGGACCCAGTACTTC CASSEWKGAEGTQYF
TRBJ1-6 . TRBV10-3 . TGTGCCATCAGTGAGTTGGGGCAGGGTGTTTACTCACCCCTCCACTTT CAISELGQGVYSPLHF
TRBJ1-2 . TRBV10-3 once TGTGCCATCAGCCCAGGGCCCACAAACGTCAACTATGGCTACACCTTC CAISPGPTNVNYGYTF
TRBJ1-1 . TRBV7-3 . TGTGCCAGCAGCTTCGCCGGGGGACTGAACACTGAAGCTTTCTTT CASSFAGGLNTEAFF
TRBJ2-3 TRBD1 TRBV24-1 . TGTGCCACTGCCGGACAGGGGAATACAGATACGCAGTATTTT CATAGQGNTDTQYF
TRBJ2-4 TRBD2 TRBV27 . TGTGCCAGCAGTTTGAGCGGGATAGCCAAAAACATTCAGTACTTC CASSLSGIAKNIQYF
TRBJ1-2 . TRBV6-1 few TGTGCCAGCAGTGAAACCAGGGGTAACTATGGCTACACCTTC CASSETRGNYGYTF
TRBJ2-5 TRBD2 TRBV24-1 few TGTGCCACCAGCGGCGGGAGCCCCTCCGGGACCCAGTACTTC CATSGGSPSGTQYF
TRBJ2-1 . TRBV7-9 . TGTGCCAGCAGCCGACAGGCGCCGGGACTACCTCACAATGAGCAGTTCTTC CASSRQAPGLPHNEQFF
TRBJ2-7 . TRBV21-1 . TGTGCCAGCAGCGTCCGGACAGGTCAATTATGCTACGAGCAGTACTTC CASSVRTGQLCYEQYF
TRBJ1-4 TRBD1 TRBV6-1 few TGTGCCAGCAGTGAACCCCTTGTGACAGGGACCTTTCCTAATGAAAAACTGTTTTTT CASSEPLVTGTFPNEKLFF
TRBJ2-1 . TRBV19 few TGTGCCAGTAGTATATTTATGAGTTATGAGCAGTTCTTC CASSIFMSYEQFF
TRBJ2-1 TRBD2 TRBV5-4 . TGTGCCAGCAGACCCTCCTCTAGCGGGGGCTTGGGGGGGCAGTTCTTC CASRPSSSGGLGGQFF
TRBJ2-1 . TRBV20-1 once TGCAGTGCTAGAAACAGCCATGAGCAGTTCTTC CSARNSHEQFF
TRBJ2-1 . TRBV29-1 . TGCAGCGTTTCGGGTCCGAATGAGCAGTTCTTC CSVSGPNEQFF
TRBJ2-7 . TRBV9 . TGTGCCAGCAGCGCAGGGACACCGGCCTACGAGCAGTACTTC CASSAGTPAYEQYF
TRBJ1-4 . TRBV5-1 . TGCGCCAGCAGCTTTGAAGACAGTAATGAAAAACTGTTTTTT CASSFEDSNEKLFF
TRBJ2-2 TRBD2 TRBV7-3 . TGTGCCAGCAGCTTTGGTAGCGGGCCTCAGGGAACCGGGGAGCTGTTTTTT CASSFGSGPQGTGELFF
TRBJ1-5 . TRBV9 once TGTGCCAGCAGCGTAGGCGAGGGGGACGTTCAGCCCCAGCATTTT CASSVGEGDVQPQHF